The 21 T cell receptor beta chains listed next were all sequenced from one sample in a study of T cells in Graves' hyperthyroidism and ophthalmopathy. Amplified TCR beta CDR3 regions derived from RNA transcripts. HTBI primers were employed in a first-round RT-PCR of the TCR CDR3. TCRdb recomputed calls from the multiplex PCR reads with MiXCR, one row per CDR3 protein. The table has around 760,000 distinct CDR3 sequences, 35% seen once. The material sequenced was blood. The source is a middle-aged woman with Graves' hyperthyroidism.

This clonotype was picked up a small number of times. This chain connects TRBV7-9 to TRBJ2-7, with D tentatively TRBD2 (6 bases). V lost 6 bases and J 0 bases, leaving 15 bases between the germline ends. Germline V gives CDR1 SEHNR, CDR2 FQNEAQ (reference sequence). The CDR3 length is 15 residues. CDR3 sequence (DNA): TGTGCCAGCAGTTTTCCGGCGGGACTCTCCTACGAGCAGTACTTC. This sequence encodes CASSFPAGLSYEQYF.

As concerns this clonotype: One junction end does not reproduce the germline sequence, and a read error may be involved. The genes are TRBV7-2 and TRBJ2-2; D may correspond to TRBD1 or TRBD2 (7 bases each). This CDR3 comprises 17 residues. Germline lookup yields CDR1 SGHTA and CDR2 FQGNSA. CDR3 in amino acids: CASSQERRAGGAGELFF. The CDR3 DNA is TGCGCCAGCAGCCAAGAACGAAGGGCAGGGGGGGCCGGGGAGCTGTTTTTT. Full variable domain (remainder filled in from reference TRBV7-2 and TRBJ2-2): GAGVSQSPSNKVTEKGKDVELRCDPISGHTALYWYRQSLGQGLEFLIYFQGNSAPDKSGLPSDRFSAERTGGSVSTLTIQRTQQEDSAVYLCASSQERRAGGAGELFFGEGSRLTVL.

To note about this clonotype: A junction end diverges from the germline sequence, so it may reflect a read error. This chain uses TRBV10-3 with TRBJ2-6; possibly TRBD1 or TRBD2 for D (6 bases each). CDR3 length: 17 residues. Germline V gives CDR1 ENHRY, CDR2 SYGVKD. CDR3 sequence (DNA): TGTGCCAGCAGTTACCGGGGGCGGAATTCTGGGGCCAACGTCCTGACTTTC. Translated: CASSYRGRNSGANVLTF.

The chain uses TRBV11-3 and TRBJ2-7, with 9 nucleotides matching TRBD2. The CDR3 totals 18 residues. V was clipped by 2 bases and J by 4 bases; unmatched bases: 15. Germline V gives CDR1 SGHNT, CDR2 YENEEA. CDR3 sequence: CASSLFPSGKTTTYEQYF. CDR3 DNA sequence: TGTGCCAGCAGCTTATTCCCTAGCGGGAAAACTACCACTTACGAGCAGTACTTC.

The chain couples TRBV5-6 to TRBJ1-5, with 12 bases fitting TRBD1. CDR1 is SGHDT, CDR2 YYEEEE, per germline. V shed 6 bases and J 7 bases; nucleotides not matched to a gene: 14. CDR3 length equals 17 residues. The CDR3 here is CASTSARDRGLGQPQHF. CDR3 DNA sequence: TGTGCCAGCACGTCAGCCCGGGACAGGGGGCTTGGGCAGCCCCAGCATTTT.

This sequence joins TRBV6-4 and TRBJ1-3; 11 nucleotides match TRBD1. Germline CDR1 MRHNA, CDR2 SNTAGT. CDR3 length: 15 residues. Losses at the gene ends were 4 bases for V and 8 bases for J; bases not matched to a gene: 7. The CDR3 spells CASSAFGQGAHTIYF. CDR3 coding DNA: TGTGCCAGCAGTGCCTTCGGACAGGGGGCGCACACCATATATTTT.

This clonotype was seen ten or more times. This chain joins TRBV9 and TRBJ1-2; tentative D call: TRBD1 (6 bases). Between the trimmed V and J ends, which lost 3 bases and 5 bases, there was a span of 8 bases. From germline, CDR1 is SGDLS and CDR2 YYNGEE. CDR3 size: 12 residues. The CDR3 protein is CASSGDTYGYTF. Here the CDR3 DNA reads TGTGCCAGCAGCGGGGACACTTATGGCTACACCTTC.

The table lists this clonotype with a few counts. J is TRBJ2-7 and V is TRBV11-3; maybe TRBD1 (7 bases). The CDR3 is 15 residues long. Trimming shortened V by 5 bases and J by 3 bases, and 17 bases separated the two germline ends. Germline-derived CDR1 and CDR2 are SGHNT and YENEEA. CDR3 nucleotide sequence: TGTGCCAGCAGCGCACAGGGGAGCGGGTTCTACGAGCAGTACTTC. Translation gives CASSAQGSGFYEQYF.

This clonotype turned up a few times. The chain couples TRBV6-1 to TRBJ2-2; 7 bases match TRBD1. The ends lost 6 bases at V and 7 bases at J; junction bases unmatched: 14. The length of the CDR3 is 16 residues. The germline V gene encodes CDR1 MNHNS and CDR2 SASEGT. The CDR3 sequence: CASSAATGLGGGELFF. The CDR3 DNA follows: TGTGCCAGCAGCGCAGCGACAGGGCTGGGTGGCGGGGAGCTGTTTTTT.

The J gene is TRBJ2-5, the V gene TRBV24-1; 8 nucleotides agree with TRBD2. V trimming: 9 bases; J trimming: 0 bases; junction bases outside the gene matches: 2. CDR3 size: 13 residues. Germline loops: CDR1 KGHDR, CDR2 SFDVKD. The CDR3 sequence: CATSGGYQETQYF. CDR3 coding DNA: TGTGCCACCTCGGGGGGGTACCAAGAGACCCAGTACTTC.

The sample holds many counts of this clonotype. The chain employs TRBV10-3 and TRBJ1-3; D not certain. This CDR3 spans 16 amino acids. Trimming removed 3 bases at V and 0 bases at J, with 12 bases between. Looked up from germline, CDR1 is ENHRY and CDR2 is SYGVKD. CDR3 sequence: CAISDDSTDSGNTIYF. The CDR3 region has the DNA TGTGCCATCAGTGATGACTCCACAGACTCTGGAAACACCATATATTTT.

CDR3 coding DNA: TGTGCCAGCAGCCCACAGGGGAGTGGGAACGAAAAACTGTTTTTT. It is translated as CASSPQGSGNEKLFF. The chain uses TRBV7-2 and TRBJ1-4; TRBD1 matches 7 bases. Germline V gene data show CDR1 as SGHTA and CDR2 as FQGNSA. CDR3 length: 15 amino acids. The V gene end was trimmed by 5 bases and the J gene end by 8 bases; junction bases not matched to a gene: 11.

This clonotype appeared a few times. This chain connects TRBV25-1 to TRBJ2-1; D remains ambiguous. CDR3 size: 14 residues. Germline V gene sequence: CDR1 MGHDK, CDR2 SYGVNS. V lost 5 bases and J 8 bases, leaving 16 bases between the germline ends. This chain's CDR3 is CASSSDVKGYEQFF. DNA for the CDR3: TGTGCCAGCAGTTCCGATGTCAAGGGATATGAGCAGTTCTTC. Combining the CDR3 with reference TRBV25-1 and TRBJ2-1 gives the whole variable domain EADIYQTPRYLVIGTGKKITLECSQTMGHDKMYWYQQDPGMELHLIHYSYGVNSTEKGDLSSESTVSRIRTEHFPLTLESARPSHTSQYLCASSSDVKGYEQFFGPGTRLTVL.

This clonotype was seen more than once but under ten times. The J gene is TRBJ2-7, the V gene TRBV3-1, with TRBD2 matching 7 bases. Losses at the gene ends were 5 bases for V and 0 bases for J; bases not matched to a gene: 7. The germline CDR1 and CDR2 sequences are LGHDT and YNNKEL (reference sequence). This CDR3 spans 15 amino acids. This CDR3 reads CASSDEAGSSYEQYF. CDR3 bases: TGTGCCAGCAGCGATGAAGCGGGGTCCTCCTACGAGCAGTACTTC.

The table lists this clonotype with many counts. V usage is TRBV29-1 and J usage is TRBJ1-1, with D hard to call. With 4 bases removed from V and 3 bases from J, the gap between germline ends came to 6 bases. CDR1 SQVTM and CDR2 ANQGSEA come from the germline V gene. This CDR3 has 11 amino acids. CDR3 loop: CSVATDTEAFF. CDR3 bases: TGCAGCGTTGCCACAGACACTGAAGCTTTCTTT.

The genes are TRBV20-1 and TRBJ2-7; TRBD2 matches at 7 bases. After removal of 6 bases from V and 0 bases from J, the junction contained 14 bases not matched to a gene. Germline V gives CDR1 DFQATT, CDR2 SNEGSKA (reference sequence). The CDR3 sequence is 16 residues long. The chain's CDR3 is CSARRAGRASSYEQYF. The CDR3 bases are TGCAGTGCGAGGAGGGCAGGGAGGGCGAGCTCCTACGAGCAGTACTTC.

Comment on this clonotype: A read error may explain this, as a much larger clone is one base away. CDR3 sequence reads: CSALSGQGNQPQHF. The CDR3 nucleotides read TGCAGTGCTTTGTCGGGACAGGGCAATCAGCCCCAGCATTTT. The chain links TRBV20-1 to TRBJ1-5, with TRBD1 matching 8 bases. J lost 2 bases, V lost 5 bases, and 5 bases had no gene match. The CDR3 extends over 14 amino acids. Germline values: CDR1 DFQATT, CDR2 SNEGSKA (reference sequence).

This chain uses TRBV2 with TRBJ1-1, with D possibly TRBD1 on 5 matching bases. This CDR3 spans 14 amino acids. V was shortened by 6 bases and J by 8 bases, with 19 bases between the two germline ends. The germline V gene encodes CDR1 SNHLY and CDR2 FYNNEI. CDR3 in DNA: TGTGCCAGCAGAGAAACCGGGGGAAACCCCGAAGCTTTCTTT. It is translated as CASRETGGNPEAFF.

At least ten counts were recorded for this clonotype. The chain carries TRBV7-2 and TRBJ1-1, with D possibly being TRBD1 (5 bases). With 2 bases removed from V and 3 bases from J, the gap between germline ends came to 7 bases. The CDR3 spans 13 residues. Germline V gives CDR1 SGHTA, CDR2 FQGNSA. The CDR3 loop is CASSLTRDTEAFF. CDR3 sequence (DNA): TGTGCCAGCAGCTTAACCAGGGACACTGAAGCTTTCTTT.

The V call is TRBV9, the J call TRBJ2-2; D could derive from TRBD1 or TRBD2 (6 bases each). V lost 2 bases, J lost 6 bases, and 11 bases lay in between. Germline assignment: CDR1 SGDLS and CDR2 YYNGEE. This CDR3 contains 14 residues. The DNA for the CDR3 is TGTGCCAGCAGCGTCGGGGGCGGCTCCGGGGAGCTGTTTTTT. Its protein product is CASSVGGGSGELFF.

This clonotype was counted ten times or more. The chain employs TRBV6-5 and TRBJ1-6; 11 nucleotides match TRBD1. The CDR3 totals 14 residues. Trimming cost V 6 bases and J 7 bases; bases outside gene matches: 2. The V gene's germline CDR1 is MNHEY and CDR2 SVGAGI. This CDR3 reads CASRRTGGNSPLHF. DNA of the CDR3: TGTGCCAGCAGACGGACAGGGGGCAATTCACCCCTCCACTTT.